This T cell receptor beta chain was found in a study of blood T cells in healthy people across ages. With 4 bases removed from V and 5 bases from J, the gap between germline ends came to 8 bases. Germline-derived CDR1 and CDR2 are MNHNS and SASEGT. CDR3 length equals 12 residues. Combining a sample-barcoded 5' primer with a J-beta primer mix, a second PCR ran for roughly 7 to 12 cycles. Every cDNA was tagged by a template-switch adaptor with 12 random nucleotides. Using its own MiXCR run on the 5' RACE reads, TCRdb lists one record per CDR3 protein. Counted here are hundreds of thousands of distinct CDR3 sequences, under 65% occurring once; the ten biggest clones make up 30% to 40%. Overall study findings and caveats: Diversity estimated from one million T cells was considered an underestimate. Percentage of naive T cells showed a strong correlation with TCR beta diversity.

Per sample, no less than 5.5 micrograms of total RNA were extracted. Only a few counts were recorded for this clonotype. The antigen is not known. The receptor was derived from a man aged 60 to 75 in good health. Sequences were obtained from blood. The rearrangement uses TRBV6-1 and TRBJ2-5; the D is unclear. For the CDR3, the DNA is TGTGCCAGCAGTGCGGTGGAGGAGACCCAGTACTTC. Amino acids: CASSAVEETQYF.